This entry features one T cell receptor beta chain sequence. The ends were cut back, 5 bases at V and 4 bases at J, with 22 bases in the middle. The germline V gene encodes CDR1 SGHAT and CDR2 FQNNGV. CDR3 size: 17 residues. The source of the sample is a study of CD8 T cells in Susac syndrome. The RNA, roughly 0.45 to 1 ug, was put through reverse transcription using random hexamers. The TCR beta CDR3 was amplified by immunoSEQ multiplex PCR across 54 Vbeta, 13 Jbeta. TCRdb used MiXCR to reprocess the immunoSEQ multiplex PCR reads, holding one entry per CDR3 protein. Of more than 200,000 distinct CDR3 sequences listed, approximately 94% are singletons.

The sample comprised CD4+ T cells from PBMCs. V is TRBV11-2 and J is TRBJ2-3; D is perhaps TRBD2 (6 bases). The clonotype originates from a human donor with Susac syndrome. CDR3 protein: CASSPSPWDSRSDTQYF. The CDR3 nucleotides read TGTGCCAGCAGCCCAAGCCCCTGGGACTCAAGGTCAGATACGCAGTATTTT.